This T cell receptor beta chain was recovered during a study of OX40 agonist ivuxolimab in advanced cancers. The table came from immunoSEQ multiplex PCR; TCRdb's copy has only in-frame clones and leaves some out. The repertoire has about 160,000 clones, 85% to 95% of them found once; the top ten carry around 0.28%. Germline V lookup: CDR1 MDHEN, CDR2 SYDVKM. The CDR3 covers 14 residues. V dropped 1 base and J dropped 1 base, with 7 bases sitting between them. V is TRBV28 and J is TRBJ1-2; D not certain. This specimen consisted of CD4+ or CD8+ T cells sorted from blood, obtained in a trial of the OX40 agonist ivuxolimab. The sequence came from an adult with an advanced solid tumor such as melanoma, head and neck, liver or kidney cancer. The CDR3 DNA is TGTGCCAGCAGTTTATCGGGGAATAACTATGGCTACACCTTC. It specifies CASSLSGNNYGYTF.